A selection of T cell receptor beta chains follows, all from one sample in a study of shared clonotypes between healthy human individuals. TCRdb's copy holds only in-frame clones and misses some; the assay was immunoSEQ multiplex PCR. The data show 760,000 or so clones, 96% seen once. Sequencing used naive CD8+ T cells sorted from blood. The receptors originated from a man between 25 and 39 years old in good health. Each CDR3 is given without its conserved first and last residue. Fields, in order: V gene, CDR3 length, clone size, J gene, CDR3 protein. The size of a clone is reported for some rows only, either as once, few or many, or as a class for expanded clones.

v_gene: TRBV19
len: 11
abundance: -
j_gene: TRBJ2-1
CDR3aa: ASSTHRVDEQF

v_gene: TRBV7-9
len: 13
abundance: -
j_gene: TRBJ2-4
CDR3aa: ASSLGEQAKNIQY

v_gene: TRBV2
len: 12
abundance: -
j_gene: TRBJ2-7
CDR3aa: ASATGQGAYEQY

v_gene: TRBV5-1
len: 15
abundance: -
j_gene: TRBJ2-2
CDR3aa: ASCVRLQWDNIGELF

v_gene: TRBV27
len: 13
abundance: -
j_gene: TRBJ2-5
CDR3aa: ASSPNSGPGRTQY

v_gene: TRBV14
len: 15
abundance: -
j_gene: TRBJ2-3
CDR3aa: ASSQETGRSYTDTQY

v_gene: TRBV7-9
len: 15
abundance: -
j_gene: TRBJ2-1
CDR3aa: ASSAIVAGGPHNEQF

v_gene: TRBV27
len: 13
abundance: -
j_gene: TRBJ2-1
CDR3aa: ASSPSGQGAYEQF

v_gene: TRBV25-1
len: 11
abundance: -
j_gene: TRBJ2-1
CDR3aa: ASSASGGNEQF

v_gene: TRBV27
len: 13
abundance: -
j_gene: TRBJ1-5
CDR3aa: ASSLGPSSNQPQH

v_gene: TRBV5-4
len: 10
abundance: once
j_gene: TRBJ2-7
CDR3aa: ASGQGNYEQY

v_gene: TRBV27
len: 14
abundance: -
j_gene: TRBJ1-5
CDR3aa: ASSPTLRASRQPQH

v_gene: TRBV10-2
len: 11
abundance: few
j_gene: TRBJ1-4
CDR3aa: ASSDDRESELF

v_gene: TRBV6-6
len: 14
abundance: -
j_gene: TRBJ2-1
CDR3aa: ASSGPGTSGYNEQF

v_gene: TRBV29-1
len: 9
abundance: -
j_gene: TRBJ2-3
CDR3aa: SVEDGDTQY

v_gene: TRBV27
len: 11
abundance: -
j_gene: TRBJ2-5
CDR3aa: ASSLGQGWTQY

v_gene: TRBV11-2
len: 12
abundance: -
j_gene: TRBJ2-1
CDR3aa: ASIPGGSYNEQF

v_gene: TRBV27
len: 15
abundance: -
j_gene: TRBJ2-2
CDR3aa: ASSLSGSLVSSGELF

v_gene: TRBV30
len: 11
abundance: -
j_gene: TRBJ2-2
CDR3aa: AWETGGAGELF

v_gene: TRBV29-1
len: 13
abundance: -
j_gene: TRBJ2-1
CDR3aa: SVEETSGSLDEQF

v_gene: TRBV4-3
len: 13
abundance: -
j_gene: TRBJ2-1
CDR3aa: ASSQGNIGYNEQF

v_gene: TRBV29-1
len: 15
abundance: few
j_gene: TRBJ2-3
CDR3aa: SVVPQTTGGLTNTQY

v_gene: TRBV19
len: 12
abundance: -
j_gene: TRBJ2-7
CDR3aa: ASSARHRDYEQY

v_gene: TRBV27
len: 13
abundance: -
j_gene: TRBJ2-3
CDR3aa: ASKDLAGVPDTQY

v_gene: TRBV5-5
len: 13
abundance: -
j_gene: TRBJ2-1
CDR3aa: ASSLYQGKHNEQF

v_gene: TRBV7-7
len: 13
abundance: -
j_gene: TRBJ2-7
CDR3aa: ASSLADGSSYEQY

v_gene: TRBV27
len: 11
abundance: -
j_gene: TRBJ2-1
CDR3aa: ASSFSASKEQF

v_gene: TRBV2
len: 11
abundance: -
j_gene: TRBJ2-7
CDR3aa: AILYRDPYEQY

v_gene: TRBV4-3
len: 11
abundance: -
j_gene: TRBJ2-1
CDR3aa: ASSQRTSEEQF

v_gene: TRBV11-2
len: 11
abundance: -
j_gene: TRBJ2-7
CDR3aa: ASLGQGMDEQY

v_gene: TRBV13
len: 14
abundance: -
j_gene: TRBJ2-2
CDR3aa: ASSRGLPGRPGELF

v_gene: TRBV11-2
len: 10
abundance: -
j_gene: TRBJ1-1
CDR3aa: ASSFGGTEAF

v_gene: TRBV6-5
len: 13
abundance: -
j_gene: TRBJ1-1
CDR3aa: ASSYWLGQETEAF

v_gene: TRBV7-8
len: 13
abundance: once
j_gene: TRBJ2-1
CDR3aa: ASSISGRAYNEQF

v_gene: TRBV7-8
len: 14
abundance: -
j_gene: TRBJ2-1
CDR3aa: ASSLPETSGSNEQF

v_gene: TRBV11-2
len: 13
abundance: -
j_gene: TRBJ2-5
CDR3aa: ASSSDWTLEETQY

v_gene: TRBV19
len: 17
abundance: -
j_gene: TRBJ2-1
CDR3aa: ASSPMGDSAGLGYNEQF

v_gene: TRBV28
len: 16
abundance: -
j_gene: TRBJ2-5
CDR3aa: ASSPLHISGPFRETQY

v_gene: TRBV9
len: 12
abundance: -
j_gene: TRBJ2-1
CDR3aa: ASSAPGLVYEQF

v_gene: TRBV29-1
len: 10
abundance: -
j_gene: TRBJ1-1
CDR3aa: SVETDLYEAF

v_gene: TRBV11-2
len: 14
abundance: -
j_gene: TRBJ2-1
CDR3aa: ASSSSGRALYNEQF

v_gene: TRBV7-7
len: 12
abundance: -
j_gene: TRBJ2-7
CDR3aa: ASSLYDPPIEQY

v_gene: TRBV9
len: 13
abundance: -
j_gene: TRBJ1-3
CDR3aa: ASSVEGGSGNTIY

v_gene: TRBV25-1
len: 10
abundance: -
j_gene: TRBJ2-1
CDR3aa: ASSGWNNEQF

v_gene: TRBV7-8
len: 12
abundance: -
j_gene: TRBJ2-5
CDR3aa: ASSLYGTQETQY

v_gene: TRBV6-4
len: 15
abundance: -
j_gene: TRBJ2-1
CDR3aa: ASRNWTSGRIGNEQF

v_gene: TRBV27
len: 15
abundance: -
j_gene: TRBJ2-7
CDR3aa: ASSRYVSGREYYEQY

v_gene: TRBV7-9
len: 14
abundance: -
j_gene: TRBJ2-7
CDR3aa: ASRETSSGSSYEQY

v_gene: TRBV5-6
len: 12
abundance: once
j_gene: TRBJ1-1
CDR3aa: ASSGSGINTEAF

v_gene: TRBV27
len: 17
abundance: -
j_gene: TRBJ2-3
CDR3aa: ASSLTWGTLAGNQDTQY

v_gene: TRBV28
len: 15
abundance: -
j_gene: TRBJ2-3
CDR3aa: ASKLGVAFRGTDTQY

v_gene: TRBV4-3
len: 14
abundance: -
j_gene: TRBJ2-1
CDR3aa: ASSQDVTAGDNEQF

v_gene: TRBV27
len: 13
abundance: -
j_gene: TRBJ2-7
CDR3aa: ASSHGGGVRYEQY

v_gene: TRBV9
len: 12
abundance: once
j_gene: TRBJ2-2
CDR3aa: ASSPMSNTGELF